This T cell receptor beta chain was found in a study of shared T cell receptors in the human thymus. This CDR3 has 13 residues. Germline-derived CDR1 and CDR2 are WNHNN and SYGVQD (reference sequence). The V segment lost 7 bases and the J segment 10 bases; nucleotides outside the gene matches: 4. This clone was picked up one time. The assay was immunoSEQ multiplex PCR, and TCRdb's table has in-frame clones only and misses some. The sample gives roughly 550,000 clones, around 78% of which show up once; about 0.014% is in the top ten. These same records also appear under a second study, on human thymus T cells.

The clonotype comes from a boy younger than two with a congenital heart defect. Sequenced sample: thymocytes. The V gene is TRBV10-1, the J gene TRBJ2-1, with 13 bases matching TRBD2. CDR3 loop: CASKGLAGNEQFF. CDR3 nucleotide sequence: TGCGCCAGCAAGGGACTAGCGGGAAACGAGCAGTTCTTC.